This TCR beta chain originates from a study of blood T cell repertoires in COVID-19. Whole-study context: Samples representing acute and convalescent COVID-19 were sourced from the United States, Italy and Spain. T cells, B-cell-depleted T cells, or PBMCs supplied cDNA or gDNA.

With 5 bases clipped from V and 8 bases from J, the junction kept 8 bases outside the gene matches. Germline CDR1 and CDR2: MDHEN and SYDVKM. CDR3 length: 16 amino acids. Authors' data handling: Reference gene primer amplification in the assay estimated nucleated cell counts. Sequenced by immunoSEQ multiplex PCR; TCRdb stores in-frame clones only, minus some. That table gives V, J and clone size, and the DNA gave D and trimming. Of fewer than 200,000 clones in the sample, roughly 85% were seen once. The specimen was PBMCs or T cells enriched from blood (not recorded which). The chain joins TRBV28 to TRBJ2-2; 13 nucleotides align to TRBD2. The clonotype originates from a woman in her 50s who had recovered from COVID-19. CDR3 in amino acids: CASSPGLAGSRGELFF. The CDR3 nucleotides read TGTGCCAGCAGTCCGGGACTAGCGGGGAGTAGGGGGGAGCTGTTTTTT.